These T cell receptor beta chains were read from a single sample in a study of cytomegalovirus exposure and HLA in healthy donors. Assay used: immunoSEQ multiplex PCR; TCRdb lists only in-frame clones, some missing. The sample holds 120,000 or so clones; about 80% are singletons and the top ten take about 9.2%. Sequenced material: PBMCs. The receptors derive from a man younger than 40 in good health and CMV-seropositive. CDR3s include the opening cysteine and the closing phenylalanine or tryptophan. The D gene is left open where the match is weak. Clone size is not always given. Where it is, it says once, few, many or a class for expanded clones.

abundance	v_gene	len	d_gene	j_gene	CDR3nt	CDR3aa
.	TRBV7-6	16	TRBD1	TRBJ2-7	TGTGCCAGCAGCTTAGAAAGTTACAGGGGAACGGGAGAGCAGTACTTC	CASSLESYRGTGEQYF
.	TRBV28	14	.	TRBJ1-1	TGTGCCAGCAGTTTACCCATCACAGGGACTGAAGCTTTCTTT	CASSLPITGTEAFF
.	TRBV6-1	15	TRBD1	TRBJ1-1	TGTGCCAGCAGTTCCACCGGGACAGGGGGCACTGAAGCTTTCTTT	CASSSTGTGGTEAFF
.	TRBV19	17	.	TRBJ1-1	TGTGCCAGTAGTCCCTCCAGGAACAGGGAATCGAACACTGAAGCTTTCTTT	CASSPSRNRESNTEAFF
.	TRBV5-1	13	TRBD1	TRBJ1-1	TGCGCCAGCAGCTTGCACAGGGGGCAGGGAGCTTTCTTT	CASSLHRGQGAFF
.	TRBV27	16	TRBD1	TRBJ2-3	TGTGCCAGCAGTTTATTTGGGACAGGCGTCGCAGATACGCAGTATTTT	CASSLFGTGVADTQYF
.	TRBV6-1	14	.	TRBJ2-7	TGTGCCAGCGTACCCGGACGGGGGTCCTACGAGCAGTACTTC	CASVPGRGSYEQYF
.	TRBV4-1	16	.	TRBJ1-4	TGCGCCAGCAGCCCAGGGGTGGGGGCAACTAATGAAAAACTGTTTTTT	CASSPGVGATNEKLFF
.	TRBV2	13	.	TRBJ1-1	TGTGCCAGCAGCACATTACAGGGCACTGAAGCTTTCTTT	CASSTLQGTEAFF
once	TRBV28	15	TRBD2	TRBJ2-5	TGTGCCAGCAGAACACTAGCGGGGGGCGTCGAGACCCAGTACTTC	CASRTLAGGVETQYF
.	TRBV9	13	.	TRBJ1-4	TGTGCCAGCAGCCCCCGAGTCGATGAAAAACTGTTTTTT	CASSPRVDEKLFF
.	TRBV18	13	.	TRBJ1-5	TGTGCCAGCAAATTACAGGGAGATCAGCCCCAGCATTTT	CASKLQGDQPQHF
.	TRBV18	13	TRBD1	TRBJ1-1	TGTGCCAGCTCCCCGGGACAGGACACTGAAGCTTTCTTT	CASSPGQDTEAFF
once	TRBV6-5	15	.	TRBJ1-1	TGTGCCAGCTCCGGGGGGGGTGGCTTTGGCACTGAAGCTTTCTTT	CASSGGGGFGTEAFF
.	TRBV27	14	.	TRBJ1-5	TGTGCCACCCTAGATCCCGATAGCAATCAGCCCCAGCATTTT	CATLDPDSNQPQHF
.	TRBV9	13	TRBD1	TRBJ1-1	TGTGCCAGCAGCGCAGGGGGTCACACTGAAGCTTTCTTT	CASSAGGHTEAFF
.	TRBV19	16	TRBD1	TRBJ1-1	TGTGCCAGTTATCCCTTCGACAGGGGGACGTACACTGAAGCTTTCTTT	CASYPFDRGTYTEAFF
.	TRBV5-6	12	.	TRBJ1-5	TGTGCCAGCAGCGTGACAGGTTATCCCCCGGTGTTT	CASSVTGYPPVF
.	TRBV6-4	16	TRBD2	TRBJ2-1	TGTGCCAGCAGTGACTCAGCTAGCGGGGATTACAATGAGCAGTTCTTC	CASSDSASGDYNEQFF
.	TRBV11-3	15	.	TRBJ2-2	TGTGCCAGCAGCCCGGGGCGGGGGAACACCGGGGAGCTGTTTTTT	CASSPGRGNTGELFF
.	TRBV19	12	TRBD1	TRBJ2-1	TGTGCCGCCCGGGACAGAAACAATGAGCAGTTCTTC	CAARDRNNEQFF
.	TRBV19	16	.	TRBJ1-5	TGTGCCAGTAGTCCCCGGGGAATCCGGGGCAATCAGCCCCAGCATTTT	CASSPRGIRGNQPQHF
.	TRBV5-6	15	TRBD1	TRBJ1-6	TGTGCCAGCAGCTTGGAGGTGACAGGGAGATCACCCCTCCACTTT	CASSLEVTGRSPLHF
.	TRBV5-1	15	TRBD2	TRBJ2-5	TGCGCCAGCAGCAGGGCCCTAGCGGGGGGAGAGACCCAGTACTTC	CASSRALAGGETQYF
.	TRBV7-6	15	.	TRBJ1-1	TGTGCCAGCAGCTTAGGGAGTAACGTGAACACTGAAGCTTTCTTT	CASSLGSNVNTEAFF
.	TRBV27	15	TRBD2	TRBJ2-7	TGTGCCAGCAGTCCAGGGACTAGCGGGGTCTACGAGCAGTACTTC	CASSPGTSGVYEQYF
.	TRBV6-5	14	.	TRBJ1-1	TGTGCCAGCAGTTACTCGAAAGCAAAAGTCGAGGCTTTCTTT	CASSYSKAKVEAFF